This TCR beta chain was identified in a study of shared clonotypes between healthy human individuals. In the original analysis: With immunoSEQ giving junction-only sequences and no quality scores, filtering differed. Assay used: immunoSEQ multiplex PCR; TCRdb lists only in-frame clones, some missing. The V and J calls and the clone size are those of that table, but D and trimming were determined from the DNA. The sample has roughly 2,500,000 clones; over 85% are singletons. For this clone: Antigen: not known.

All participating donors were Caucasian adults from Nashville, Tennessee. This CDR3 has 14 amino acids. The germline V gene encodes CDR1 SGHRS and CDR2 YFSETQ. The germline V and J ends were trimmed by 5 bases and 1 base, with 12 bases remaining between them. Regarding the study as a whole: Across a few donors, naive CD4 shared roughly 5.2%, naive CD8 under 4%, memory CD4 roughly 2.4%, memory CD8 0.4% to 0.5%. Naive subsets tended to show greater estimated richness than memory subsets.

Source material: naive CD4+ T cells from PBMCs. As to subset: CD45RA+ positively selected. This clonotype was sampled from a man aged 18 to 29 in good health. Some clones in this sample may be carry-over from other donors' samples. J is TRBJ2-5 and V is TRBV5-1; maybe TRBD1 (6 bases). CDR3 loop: CASRDRSTQETQYF. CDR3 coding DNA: TGCGCCAGCAGAGACAGGTCGACCCAAGAGACCCAGTACTTC. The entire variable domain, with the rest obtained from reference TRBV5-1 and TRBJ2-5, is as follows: KAGVTQTPRYLIKTRGQQVTLSCSPISGHRSVSWYQQTPGQGLQFLFEYFSETQRNKGNFPGRFSGRQFSNSRSEMNVSTLELGDSALYLCASRDRSTQETQYFGPGTRLLVL.